This T cell receptor beta chain was found in a study of Graves' ophthalmopathy and Graves' hyperthyroidism. Broader study findings: The model achieved roughly 69% sensitivity and roughly 79% specificity for ophthalmopathy progression.

V lost 6 bases and J lost 3, with 12 bases in between. CDR1 MNHEY and CDR2 SMNVEV come from the germline V gene (reference sequence). The CDR3 length is 13 residues. RNA transcripts were the template, and TCR beta CDR3 regions were amplified from them. HTBI primers were used in a first-round RT-PCR, which preceded a second-round multiplex PCR. TCRdb re-derived calls from the multiplex PCR reads in MiXCR, one entry per CDR3 protein. The repertoire holds just over 600,000 distinct CDR3 sequences, with 22% as singletons. With regard to this clonotype: Its antigen is unknown.

The specimen was peripheral blood. The chain employs TRBV27 and TRBJ2-7, with D possibly TRBD1 on 6 matching bases. This receptor was taken from a woman aged 18-35 years with stable Graves' hyperthyroidism. Some clones in this sample may be carry-over from other donors' samples. CDR3 loop: CASRMDRLYEQYF. Written as DNA, the CDR3 is TGTGCCAGCAGGATGGACAGACTCTACGAGCAGTACTTC.